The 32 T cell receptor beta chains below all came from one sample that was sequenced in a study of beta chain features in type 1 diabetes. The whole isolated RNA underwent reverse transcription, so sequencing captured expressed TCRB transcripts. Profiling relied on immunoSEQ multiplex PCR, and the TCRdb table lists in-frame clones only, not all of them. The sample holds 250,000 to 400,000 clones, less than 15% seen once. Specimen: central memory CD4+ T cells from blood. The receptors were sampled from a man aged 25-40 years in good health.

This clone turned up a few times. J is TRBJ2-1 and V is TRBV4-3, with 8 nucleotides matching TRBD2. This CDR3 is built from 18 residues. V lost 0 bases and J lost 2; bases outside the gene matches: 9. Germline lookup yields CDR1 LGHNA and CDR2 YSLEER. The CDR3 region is CASSQDSPYSGAYNEQFF. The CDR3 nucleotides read TGCGCCAGCAGCCAAGATTCGCCTTATAGCGGGGCCTACAATGAGCAGTTCTTC.

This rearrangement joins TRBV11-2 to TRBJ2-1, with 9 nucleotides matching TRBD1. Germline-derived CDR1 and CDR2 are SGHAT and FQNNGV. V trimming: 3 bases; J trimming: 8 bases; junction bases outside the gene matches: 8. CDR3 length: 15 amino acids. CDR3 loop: CASSLDLGTGYEQFF. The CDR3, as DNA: TGTGCCAGCAGCTTGGATTTAGGGACAGGGTATGAGCAGTTCTTC.

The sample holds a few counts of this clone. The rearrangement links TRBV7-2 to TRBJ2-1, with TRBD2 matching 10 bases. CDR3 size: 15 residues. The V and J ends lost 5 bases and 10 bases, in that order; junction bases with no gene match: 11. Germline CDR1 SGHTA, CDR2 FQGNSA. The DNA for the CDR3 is TGTGCCAGCAGCCCCAGGAGCGGGGGGGCTCTAGAGCAGTTCTTC. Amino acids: CASSPRSGGALEQFF.

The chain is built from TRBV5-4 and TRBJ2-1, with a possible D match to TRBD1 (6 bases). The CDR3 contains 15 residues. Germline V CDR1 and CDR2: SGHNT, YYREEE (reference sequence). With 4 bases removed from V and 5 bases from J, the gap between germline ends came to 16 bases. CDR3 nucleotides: TGTGCCAGCAGCCTCCGGGACATGGGCCACAATGAGCAGTTCTTC. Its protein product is CASSLRDMGHNEQFF.

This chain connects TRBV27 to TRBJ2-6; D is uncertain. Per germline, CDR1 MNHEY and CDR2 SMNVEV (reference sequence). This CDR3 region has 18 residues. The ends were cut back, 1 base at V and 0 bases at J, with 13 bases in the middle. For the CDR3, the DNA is TGTGCCAGCAGTTTATTAGGGCAGGCGAACTCTGGGGCCAACGTCCTGACTTTC. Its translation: CASSLLGQANSGANVLTF.

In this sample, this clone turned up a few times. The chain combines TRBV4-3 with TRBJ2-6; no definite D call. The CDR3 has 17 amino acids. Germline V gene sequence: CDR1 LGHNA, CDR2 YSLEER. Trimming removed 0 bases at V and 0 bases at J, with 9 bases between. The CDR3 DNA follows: TGCGCCAGCAGCCAAGATCGCGGCGGCTCTGGGGCCAACGTCCTGACTTTC. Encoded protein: CASSQDRGGSGANVLTF.

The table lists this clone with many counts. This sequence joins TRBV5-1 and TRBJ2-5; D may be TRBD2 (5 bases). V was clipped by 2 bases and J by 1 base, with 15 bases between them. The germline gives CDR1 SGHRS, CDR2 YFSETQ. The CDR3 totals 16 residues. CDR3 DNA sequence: TGCGCCAGCAGCTTAGGTGCTGGCGGGCGCCAAGAGACCCAGTACTTC. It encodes CASSLGAGGRQETQYF.

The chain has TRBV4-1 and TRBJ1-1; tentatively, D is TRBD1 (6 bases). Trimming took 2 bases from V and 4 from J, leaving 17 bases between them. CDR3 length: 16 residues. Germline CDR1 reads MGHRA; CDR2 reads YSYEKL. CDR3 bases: TGCGCCAGCAGCCAATTCCTCAGGGGAAGGGGCACTGAAGCTTTCTTT. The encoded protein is CASSQFLRGRGTEAFF.

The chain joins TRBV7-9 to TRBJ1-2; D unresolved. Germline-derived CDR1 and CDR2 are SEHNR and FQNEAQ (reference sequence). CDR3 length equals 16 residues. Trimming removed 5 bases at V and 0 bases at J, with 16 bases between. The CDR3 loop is CASSPPASIANYGYTF. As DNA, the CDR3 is TGTGCCAGCAGCCCCCCGGCCTCCATAGCTAACTATGGCTACACCTTC. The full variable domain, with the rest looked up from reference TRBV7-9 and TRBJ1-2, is DTGVSQNPRHKITKRGQNVTFRCDPISEHNRLYWYRQTLGQGPEFLTYFQNEAQLEKSRLLSDRFSAERPKGSFSTLEIQRTEQGDSAMYLCASSPPASIANYGYTFGSGTRLTVV.

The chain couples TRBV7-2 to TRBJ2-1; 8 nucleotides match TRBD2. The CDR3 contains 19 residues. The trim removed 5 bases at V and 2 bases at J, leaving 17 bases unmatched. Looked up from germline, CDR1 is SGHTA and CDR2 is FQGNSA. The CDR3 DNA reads TGTGCCAGCAGCGGGGCCCGCGTAGGGAGCGGGGGCACCTACAATGAGCAGTTCTTC. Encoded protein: CASSGARVGSGGTYNEQFF.

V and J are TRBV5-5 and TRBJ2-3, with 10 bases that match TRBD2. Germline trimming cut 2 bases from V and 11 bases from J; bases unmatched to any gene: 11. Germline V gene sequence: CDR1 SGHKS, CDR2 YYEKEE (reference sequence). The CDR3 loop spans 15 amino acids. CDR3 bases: TGTGCCAGCAGCTTTGGTAGCGGGGGGCCACTGGGGCAGTATTTT. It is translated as CASSFGSGGPLGQYF.

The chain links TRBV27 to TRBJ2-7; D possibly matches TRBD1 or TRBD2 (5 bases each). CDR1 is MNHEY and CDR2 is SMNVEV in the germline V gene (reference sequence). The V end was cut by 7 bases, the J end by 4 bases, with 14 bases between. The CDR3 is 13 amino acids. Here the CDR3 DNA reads TGTGCCAGCAAGAGGGACCCCTTTTACGAGCAGTACGTC. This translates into CASKRDPFYEQYV.

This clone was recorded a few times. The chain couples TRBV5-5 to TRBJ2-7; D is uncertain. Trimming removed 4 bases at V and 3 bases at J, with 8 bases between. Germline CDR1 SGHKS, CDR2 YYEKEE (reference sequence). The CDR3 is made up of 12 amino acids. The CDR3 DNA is TGTGCCAGCAGCCGCAAAGACTACGAGCAGTACGTC. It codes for CASSRKDYEQYV.

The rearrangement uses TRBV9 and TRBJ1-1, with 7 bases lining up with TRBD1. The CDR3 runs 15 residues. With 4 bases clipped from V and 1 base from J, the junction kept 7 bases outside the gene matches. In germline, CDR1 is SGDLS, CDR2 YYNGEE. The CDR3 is CASSKGGAGNTEAFF. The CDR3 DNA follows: TGTGCCAGCAGCAAAGGGGGCGCGGGGAACACTGAAGCTTTCTTT.

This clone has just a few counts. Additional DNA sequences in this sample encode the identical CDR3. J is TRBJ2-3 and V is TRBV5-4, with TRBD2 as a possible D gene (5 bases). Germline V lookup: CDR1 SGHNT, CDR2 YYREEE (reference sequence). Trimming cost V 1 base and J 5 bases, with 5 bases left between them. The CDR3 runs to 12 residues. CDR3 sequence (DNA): TGTGCCAGCAGCTTGCGGGGAGATACGCAGTATTTT. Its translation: CASSLRGDTQYF.

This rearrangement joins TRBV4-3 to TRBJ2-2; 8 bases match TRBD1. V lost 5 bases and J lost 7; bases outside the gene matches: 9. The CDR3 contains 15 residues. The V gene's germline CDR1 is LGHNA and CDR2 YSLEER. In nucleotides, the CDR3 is TGCGCCAGCAGCTTCGCAGGGGGCATTAACGGGGAGCTGTTTTTT. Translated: CASSFAGGINGELFF.

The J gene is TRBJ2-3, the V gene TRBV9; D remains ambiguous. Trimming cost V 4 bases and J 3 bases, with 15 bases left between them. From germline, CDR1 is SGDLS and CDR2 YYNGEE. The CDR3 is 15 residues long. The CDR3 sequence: CASSKTPLDTDTQYF. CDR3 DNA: TGTGCCAGCAGCAAAACTCCCCTAGATACAGATACGCAGTATTTT. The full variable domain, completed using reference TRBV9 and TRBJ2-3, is DSGVTQTPKHLITATGQRVTLRCSPRSGDLSVYWYQQSLDQGLQFLIQYYNGEERAKGNILERFSAQQFPDLHSELNLSSLELGDSALYFCASSKTPLDTDTQYFGPGTRLTVL.

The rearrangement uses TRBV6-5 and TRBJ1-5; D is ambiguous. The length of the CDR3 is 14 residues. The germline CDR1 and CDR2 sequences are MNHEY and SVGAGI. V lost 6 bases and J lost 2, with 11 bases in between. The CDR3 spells CASSPGSRNQPQHF. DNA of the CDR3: TGTGCCAGCAGCCCCGGGAGCCGCAATCAGCCCCAGCATTTT.

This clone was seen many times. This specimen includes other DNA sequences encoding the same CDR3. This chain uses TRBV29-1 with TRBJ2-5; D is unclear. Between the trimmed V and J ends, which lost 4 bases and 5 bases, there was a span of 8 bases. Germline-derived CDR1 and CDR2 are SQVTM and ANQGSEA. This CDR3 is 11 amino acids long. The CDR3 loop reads CSVVGTETQYF. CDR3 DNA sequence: TGCAGCGTTGTAGGTACTGAGACCCAGTACTTC.

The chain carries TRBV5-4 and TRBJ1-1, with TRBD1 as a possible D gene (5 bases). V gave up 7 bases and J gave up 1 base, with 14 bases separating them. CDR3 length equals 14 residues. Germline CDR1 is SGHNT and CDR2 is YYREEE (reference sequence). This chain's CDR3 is CASGPGPPNTEAFF. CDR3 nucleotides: TGTGCCAGCGGGCCGGGGCCCCCGAACACTGAAGCTTTCTTT.

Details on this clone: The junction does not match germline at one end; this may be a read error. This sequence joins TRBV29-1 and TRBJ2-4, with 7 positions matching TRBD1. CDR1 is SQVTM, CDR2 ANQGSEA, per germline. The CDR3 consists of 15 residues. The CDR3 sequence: CSVVKVGTAKNIRYF. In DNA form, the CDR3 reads TGCAGCGTTGTGAAAGTTGGGACAGCAAAAAACATTCGGTACTTC.

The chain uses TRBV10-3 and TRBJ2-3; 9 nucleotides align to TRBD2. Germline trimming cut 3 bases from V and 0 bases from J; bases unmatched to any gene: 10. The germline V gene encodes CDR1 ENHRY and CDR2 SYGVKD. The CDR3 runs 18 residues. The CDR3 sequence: CAISDLSGSGASTDTQYF. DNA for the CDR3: TGTGCCATCAGTGACCTTAGCGGGAGTGGGGCTAGCACAGATACGCAGTATTTT.

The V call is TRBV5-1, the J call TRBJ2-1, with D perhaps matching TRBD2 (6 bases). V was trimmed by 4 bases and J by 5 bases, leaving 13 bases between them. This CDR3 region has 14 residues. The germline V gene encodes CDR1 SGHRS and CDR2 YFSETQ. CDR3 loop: CASSGGLNNNEQFF. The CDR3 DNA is TGCGCCAGCAGCGGGGGACTCAACAACAATGAGCAGTTCTTC.

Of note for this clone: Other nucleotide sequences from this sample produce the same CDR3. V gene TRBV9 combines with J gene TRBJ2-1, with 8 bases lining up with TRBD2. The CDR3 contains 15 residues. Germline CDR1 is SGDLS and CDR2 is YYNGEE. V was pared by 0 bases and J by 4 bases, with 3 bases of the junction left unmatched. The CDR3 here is CASSVGRGAYNEQFF. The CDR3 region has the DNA TGTGCCAGCAGCGTAGGGCGGGGGGCTTACAATGAGCAGTTCTTC.

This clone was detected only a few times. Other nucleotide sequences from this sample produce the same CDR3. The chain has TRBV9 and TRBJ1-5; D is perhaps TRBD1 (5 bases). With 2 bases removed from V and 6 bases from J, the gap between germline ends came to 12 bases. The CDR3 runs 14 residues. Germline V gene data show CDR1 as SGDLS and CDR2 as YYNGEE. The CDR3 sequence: CASSVGRVGQPQHF. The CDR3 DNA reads TGTGCCAGCAGCGTCGGCAGGGTGGGTCAGCCCCAGCATTTT.

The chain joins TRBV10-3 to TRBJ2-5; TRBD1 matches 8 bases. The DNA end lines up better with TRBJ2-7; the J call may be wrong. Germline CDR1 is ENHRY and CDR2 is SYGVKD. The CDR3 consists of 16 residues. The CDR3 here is CAITKTGESPGDEQYF. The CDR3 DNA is TGTGCCATCACCAAGACAGGGGAGAGCCCCGGTGACGAGCAGTACTTC.

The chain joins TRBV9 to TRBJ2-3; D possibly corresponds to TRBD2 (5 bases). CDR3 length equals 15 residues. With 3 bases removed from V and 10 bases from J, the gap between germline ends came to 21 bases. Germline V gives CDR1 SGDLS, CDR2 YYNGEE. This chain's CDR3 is CASSARGSRNEAQYF. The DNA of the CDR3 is TGTGCCAGCAGCGCCAGAGGGTCTAGAAATGAAGCGCAGTATTTT.

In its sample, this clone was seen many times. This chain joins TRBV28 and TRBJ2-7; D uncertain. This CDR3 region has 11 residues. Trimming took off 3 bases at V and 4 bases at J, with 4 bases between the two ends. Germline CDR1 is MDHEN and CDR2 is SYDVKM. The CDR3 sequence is CASSFPYEQYF. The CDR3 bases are TGTGCCAGCAGTTTCCCTTACGAGCAGTACTTC.

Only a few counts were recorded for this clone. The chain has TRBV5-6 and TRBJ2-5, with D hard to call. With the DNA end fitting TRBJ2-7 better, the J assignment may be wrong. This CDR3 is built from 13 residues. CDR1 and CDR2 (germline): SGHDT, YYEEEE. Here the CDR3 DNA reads TGTGCCAGCAGCTTGTTCCAGTCGGACGAGCAGTACTTC. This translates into CASSLFQSDEQYF.

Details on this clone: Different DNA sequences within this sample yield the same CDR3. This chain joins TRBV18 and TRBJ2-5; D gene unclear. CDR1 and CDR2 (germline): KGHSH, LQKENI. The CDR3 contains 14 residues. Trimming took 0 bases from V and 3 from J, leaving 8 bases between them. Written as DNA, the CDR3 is TGTGCCAGCTCACCACCGACCCTTAAAGAGACCCAGTACTTC. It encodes CASSPPTLKETQYF.

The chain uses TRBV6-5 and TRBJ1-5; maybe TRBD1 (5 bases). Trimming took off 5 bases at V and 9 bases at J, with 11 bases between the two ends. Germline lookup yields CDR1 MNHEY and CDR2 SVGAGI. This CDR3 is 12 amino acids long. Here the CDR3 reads CASSQGFGPQHF. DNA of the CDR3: TGTGCCAGCAGTCAGGGATTCGGGCCCCAGCATTTT.

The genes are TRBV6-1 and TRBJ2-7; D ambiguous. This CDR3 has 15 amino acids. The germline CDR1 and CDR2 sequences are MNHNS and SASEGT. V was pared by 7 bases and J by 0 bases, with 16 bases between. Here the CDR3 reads CASNARPSYSYEQYF. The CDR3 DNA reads TGTGCCAGCAATGCCCGGCCTTCTTACTCCTACGAGCAGTACTTC.